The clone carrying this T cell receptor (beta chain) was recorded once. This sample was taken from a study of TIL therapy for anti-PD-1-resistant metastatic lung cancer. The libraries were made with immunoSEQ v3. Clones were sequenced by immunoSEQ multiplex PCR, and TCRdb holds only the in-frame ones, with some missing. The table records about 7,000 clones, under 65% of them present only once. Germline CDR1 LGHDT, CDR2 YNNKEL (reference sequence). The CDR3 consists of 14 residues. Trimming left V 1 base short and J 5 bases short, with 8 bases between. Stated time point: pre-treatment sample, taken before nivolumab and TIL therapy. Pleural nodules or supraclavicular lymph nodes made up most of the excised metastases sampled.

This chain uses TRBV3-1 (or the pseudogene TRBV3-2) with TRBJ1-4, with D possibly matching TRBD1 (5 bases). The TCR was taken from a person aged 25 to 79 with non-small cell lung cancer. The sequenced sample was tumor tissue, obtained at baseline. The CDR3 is CASSQGDWNEKLFF. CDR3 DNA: TGTGCCAGCAGCCAAGGGGACTGGAATGAAAAACTGTTTTTT.